The 26 T cell receptor beta chains below all came from one sample that was sequenced in a study of tumor-infiltrating lymphocytes in primary liver carcinoma. Production of TCR beta cDNA used around 0.45 ug total RNA together with a constant-region primer. Construction of TCR beta libraries relied on three successive nested multiplex PCR rounds employing slightly modified ARM-PCR. Forward primers for TRBV1-TRBV30 and a C-beta reverse primer served the first two PCR rounds, at around 11 cycles each. TCRdb independently ran MiXCR on the multiplex PCR reads; one entry per CDR3 protein. The sample records fewer than 350,000 distinct CDR3 sequences, about 60% being singletons. Blood RNA originated from unsorted whole blood, with germline DNA additionally extracted. Sequencing input: peripheral blood. The receptors originated from a man in his forties with primary liver carcinoma and hepatitis B virus infection.

Concerning this clonotype itself: In this CDR3 the conserved last residue, phenylalanine or tryptophan, is missing, so a read error is likely. The chain carries TRBV29-1 and TRBJ2-3; D is ambiguous. The CDR3 loop spans 16 amino acids. Looked up from germline, CDR1 is SQVTM and CDR2 is ANQGSEA. This CDR3 reads CGVEGLPPKRTDTQYL. Written as DNA, the CDR3 is TGCGGCGTTGAAGGCCTCCCTCCCAAACGCACAGATACGCAGTATCTT.

Notes on this clonotype: This could be a read error, since a much larger clone is one nucleotide away. V is TRBV12-3 or TRBV12-4 and J is TRBJ2-1; D is possibly TRBD1 (6 bases). V lost 3 bases and J lost 9, with 18 bases in between. CDR3 length: 15 residues. The CDR3 protein is CASSLMVGAHSEQFF. DNA for the CDR3: TGTGCCAGCAGTTTGATGGTGGGGGCCCATAGTGAGCAGTTCTTC.

As concerns this clonotype: One end of the junction is discordant with germline, which a read error may explain. The V and J genes are TRBV24-1 and TRBJ2-5; TRBD2 aligns across 9 bases. Germline-derived CDR1 and CDR2 are KGHDR and SFDVKD. The CDR3 is 14 amino acids. The CDR3 DNA is TGTGCCACAGGAGATAGCGGGAGTACTGAGATCCAGTACTTC. Its protein is CATGDSGSTEIQYF.

J is TRBJ2-1 and V is TRBV28, with TRBD1 as a possible D gene (6 bases). The CDR3 runs to 14 residues. V gave up 7 bases and J gave up 9 bases, with 19 bases separating them. The germline gives CDR1 MDHEN, CDR2 SYDVKM. CDR3 sequence: CASTGQRSLCEQFF. CDR3 coding DNA: TGTGCCAGCACCGGACAGCGAAGCCTGTGTGAGCAGTTCTTC. Full variable domain (missing parts from reference TRBV28 and TRBJ2-1): DVKVTQSSRYLVKRTGEKVFLECVQDMDHENMFWYRQDPGLGLRLIYFSYDVKMKEKGDIPEGYSVSREKKERFSLILESASTNQTSMYLCASTGQRSLCEQFFGPGTRLTVL.

Notes on this clonotype: At one of its ends the junction is not consistent with the germline gene, which may arise from a read error. V usage is TRBV5-4 and J usage is TRBJ2-6, with a weak D call TRBD1 (5 bases). The V gene's germline CDR1 is SGHNT and CDR2 YYREEE (reference sequence). The CDR3 sequence is 15 residues long. The CDR3 spells CASSHRFSGANVQTF. As DNA, the CDR3 is TGTGCCAGCAGCCATCGATTCTCTGGGGCCAACGTCCAGACTTTC.

As for this clonotype: A much larger clone differs by one base, so this may be a read error. The J gene is TRBJ2-7, the V gene TRBV29-1; 7 bases are a match to TRBD1. The CDR3 runs 16 residues. Germline lookup yields CDR1 SQVTM and CDR2 ANQGSEA. V dropped 6 bases and J dropped 3; count of bases not matched to a gene: 17. CDR3 region: CSVVHPNVQGVYEQYF. The DNA of the CDR3 is TGCAGCGTAGTACACCCCAACGTTCAGGGGGTCTACGAGCAGTACTTC.

Remarks on this clonotype: This may stem from a read error, because a much larger clone lies one nucleotide away. This chain uses TRBV6-1 with TRBJ2-3; weak D call: TRBD2 (5 bases). The CDR3 totals 15 residues. CDR1 and CDR2 from the germline V gene are MNHNS and SASEGT. With 4 bases removed from V and 0 bases from J, the gap between germline ends came to 11 bases. DNA for the CDR3: TGTGCCAGCAGTGTTGACGGGGTCAGCACAGATACGCAGTATTTT. As protein: CASSVDGVSTDTQYF.

This clonotype has a handful of counts. This rearrangement joins TRBV30 to TRBJ2-5; 7 nucleotides line up with TRBD1. CDR3 length equals 14 residues. The J segment lost 5 bases and the V segment lost 5 bases, leaving 11 bases of the junction unmatched. CDR1 is GTSNPN, CDR2 SVGIG, per germline (reference sequence). DNA of the CDR3: TGTGCCTGGGCCGTGACAGGGCTCAGGGAGACCCAGTACTTC. It specifies CAWAVTGLRETQYF.

This clonotype was counted ten times or more. The chain couples TRBV12-3 or TRBV12-4 to TRBJ1-6; a weak D match, TRBD1 (5 bases). V was shortened by 7 bases and J by 9 bases, with 16 bases between the two germline ends. This CDR3 region has 14 residues. The CDR3 DNA reads as TGTGCCAGCACCGTGGGGGGGGAGGCTTCACCCCTCCACTTT. It specifies CASTVGGEASPLHF.

Concerning this clonotype: A read error may produce the germline difference seen at one junction end. The chain combines TRBV6-1 with TRBJ2-2; tentative D call: TRBD2 (5 bases). This CDR3 contains 11 residues. Germline CDR1 is MNHNS and CDR2 is SASEGT. The CDR3 DNA sequence: TGTGCCAGCACCGAAGCCTGGGAGCTGCTTTTT. Amino acid sequence: CASTEAWELLF.

On this clonotype itself: This sequence may be a read error, since a much larger clone differs from it by one base. The chain has TRBV6-6 and TRBJ2-7, with 9 bases lining up with TRBD1. Germline V CDR1 and CDR2: MNHNY, SVGAGI (reference sequence). This CDR3 is built from 12 residues. CDR3 DNA sequence: TGTGCCAGCCGGGACAGGGACCCCGAGAAGTACTTC. This encodes CASRDRDPEKYF.

The chain couples TRBV12-3 or TRBV12-4 to TRBJ2-5; D possibly corresponds to TRBD2 (5 bases). V lost 7 bases and J 1 base, leaving 16 bases between the germline ends. The CDR3 is 15 amino acids. The CDR3 sequence is CASTPTSGFQETQYF. The CDR3 DNA follows: TGTGCCAGCACGCCAACTAGTGGTTTCCAAGAGACCCAGTACTTC.

Regarding this clonotype: Its ends do not fully match the called genes, so a read error is possible. The rearrangement joins TRBV29-1 to TRBJ2-2; TRBD2 is a possible D gene (5 bases). This CDR3 is 12 amino acids long. Per the germline V gene, CDR1 is SQVTM and CDR2 is ANQGSEA. Here the CDR3 DNA reads TGCTGCGTCGAGGACGTGACCGGGAAGCTGTTTTTT. Residues: CCVEDVTGKLFF.

As for this clonotype: Compared with germline, one end of the junction differs, possibly owing to a read error. The genes are TRBV12-3 or TRBV12-4 and TRBJ1-2; weak D call: TRBD1 (6 bases). This CDR3 has 13 residues. CDR3 protein: CVSSLRGTSGYTF. In nucleotides, the CDR3 is TGTGTCAGCAGTTTACGCGGGACATCGGGCTATACCTTC.

This clonotype was counted only a few times. The junction differs from germline at one of its ends, possibly a read error. The V and J genes are TRBV28 and TRBJ1-2; the D gene is possibly TRBD1 (5 bases). The CDR3 consists of 15 residues. Germline V gene sequence: CDR1 MDHEN, CDR2 SYDVKM. As DNA, the CDR3 is TGTGCCAGCAGTTTATCTTCAGGGAGGAACTATGGTTACACCTTC. Its protein is CASSLSSGRNYGYTF.

About this clonotype: This may stem from a read error, because a much larger clone lies one nucleotide away. The rearrangement links TRBV4-2 to TRBJ2-1; 7 positions agree with TRBD2. V shed 0 bases, J shed 8 bases, and the junction held 7 bases outside the gene matches. Germline V gives CDR1 LGHNA, CDR2 YNFKEQ. This CDR3 comprises 15 residues. CDR3 bases: TGTGCCAGCAGCCAAGAAGGCGGGAGTGACGATGAGCAGTTCTTC. It is translated as CASSQEGGSDDEQFF.

Worth noting for this clonotype: A read error may be the cause here, since a much bigger clone is one base away. The chain couples TRBV12-3 or TRBV12-4 to TRBJ2-1; D uncertain. CDR3 length: 16 amino acids. The CDR3 loop reads CASSFLSVNSYSEQFF. For the CDR3, the DNA is TGTGCCAGCAGTTTTCTCTCCGTTAACTCCTACAGTGAGCAGTTCTTC.

The sample holds one count of this clonotype. A read error may explain this, as a much larger clone is one base away. The chain recombines TRBV12-3 or TRBV12-4 with TRBJ2-2, with 8 positions matching TRBD1. This CDR3 contains 14 residues. CDR3 in DNA: TGTGACAGCAGGGGACAGGCTGACACCGGGGAGCTGTTTTTT. It yields the protein CDSRGQADTGELFF.

This clonotype was counted ten times or more. CDR3 DNA sequence: TGTGCCTCCCAATCCGGCTACGAGCAGTACTTC. Amino acid sequence: CASQSGYEQYF. V usage is TRBV13 and J usage is TRBJ2-7; D gene unclear. From germline, CDR1 is PRHDT and CDR2 FYEKMQ (reference sequence). Trimming pared 11 bases from V and 3 bases from J, leaving 11 bases between. The length of the CDR3 is 11 residues. The full variable domain, its missing parts supplied by reference TRBV13 and TRBJ2-7, is AAGVIQSPRHLIKEKRETATLKCYPIPRHDTVYWYQQGPGQDPQFLISFYEKMQSDKGSIPDRFSAQQFSDYHSELNMSSLELGDSALYFCASQSGYEQYFGPGTRLTVT.

In regard to this clonotype: Relative to the germline gene, one junction end is altered; a read error may explain this. The rearrangement links TRBV28 to TRBJ2-1; D call uncertain. CDR3 length: 15 residues. Germline CDR1 and CDR2: MDHEN and SYDVKM. The CDR3 nucleotides are TGTGCCGGCAGTTTAGGGTGGAGCTCCTACAATGAGCAGTTCTTC. It encodes CAGSLGWSSYNEQFF.

CDR3 loop: CASSSRGKRLTETQYF. The CDR3 DNA sequence: TGTGCCAGCAGTTCCAGGGGAAAGCGGCTCACAGAGACCCAGTACTTC. V usage is TRBV12-3 or TRBV12-4 and J usage is TRBJ2-5, with D maybe TRBD1 (6 bases). Trimming pared 4 bases from V and 4 bases from J, leaving 19 bases between. The CDR3 contains 16 residues.

The chain is built from TRBV11-2 and TRBJ2-1; weak D call: TRBD2 (5 bases). The length of the CDR3 is 15 residues. Germline CDR1 is SGHAT and CDR2 is FQNNGV. CDR3 DNA sequence: TGTGGCAGTAGTCTAGAGGGCTCGTTTGGCAATGAGCAGTTCTTC. This gives the protein CGSSLEGSFGNEQFF.

This rearrangement joins TRBV2 to TRBJ1-5; no clear D gene. CDR3 length: 13 amino acids. V lost 3 bases and J 3 bases, leaving 6 bases between the germline ends. Germline V CDR1 and CDR2: SNHLY, FYNNEI. CDR3 loop: CASSDRDNQPQHF. CDR3 nucleotide sequence: TGTGCCAGCAGTGACCGGGACAATCAGCCCCAGCATTTT.

Concerning this clonotype: Just one base apart from a much larger clone, this may be a read error. The chain employs TRBV28 and TRBJ1-2, with a weak D call TRBD1 (5 bases). In germline, CDR1 is MDHEN, CDR2 SYDVKM. Trimming shortened V by 5 bases and J by 10 bases, and 17 bases separated the two germline ends. The CDR3 spans 13 residues. CDR3 coding DNA: TGTGCCAGCAGTGAGGCCCAGGGAAATGACTACACCTTC. This translates into CASSEAQGNDYTF.

CDR3 coding DNA: TGTGCCAGCAGCGAAGGGACAGGGCGGGGAGAGACCCAGTACTTC. This translates into CASSEGTGRGETQYF. This rearrangement joins TRBV5-6 to TRBJ2-5; 9 positions match TRBD1. Germline loops: CDR1 SGHDT, CDR2 YYEEEE. Losses at the gene ends were 4 bases for V and 4 bases for J; bases not matched to a gene: 8. The CDR3 runs 15 residues.

With regard to this clonotype: A junction boundary mismatches the germline segment, possibly from a read error. The V gene is TRBV11-2, the J gene TRBJ2-3; 11 bases match TRBD1. The CDR3 runs 16 residues. CDR1 and CDR2 (germline): SGHAT, FQNNGV. The CDR3 bases are TGCGCCAGCAGCCGTGGACAGGGGGCGAACACAGATATGCAGTATTTT. This codes for CASSRGQGANTDMQYF.